The present TCR beta chain was sequenced within a study of tumor-infiltrating lymphocytes in primary liver carcinoma. Only a few counts were recorded for this clonotype. V lost 5 bases to trimming and J lost 5 bases, with 15 bases between them. Germline loops: CDR1 SGHAT, CDR2 FQNNGV. This CDR3 contains 15 residues. From roughly 20-30 mg of unsorted bulk tissue, DNA and RNA were co-extracted together. The authors made TCR beta cDNA from around 500 ng total RNA with a constant-region primer. Slightly modified ARM-PCR served as the procedure for the TCR beta libraries. These libraries came from three rounds of nested multiplex PCR. Running roughly 10 cycles apiece, the first two PCR rounds relied on TRBV1-TRBV30 forward primers together with a C-beta reverse primer. TCRdb reanalysed the multiplex PCR reads using MiXCR and keeps one entry per CDR3 protein. In the table there are roughly 86,000 distinct CDR3 sequences, less than 75% of which are singletons.

This chain connects TRBV11-2 to TRBJ2-2, with TRBD2 as a possible D gene (6 bases). Sequenced: tumor-adjacent normal liver tissue. The source is a man between 35 and 55 years old with primary liver carcinoma and hepatitis B virus infection. The CDR3 DNA reads as TGTGCCAGCAGCCACGTCCGGGGGAGGACCGGGGAGCTGTTTTTT. The encoded protein is CASSHVRGRTGELFF.